Below are 5 T cell receptor beta chains sequenced from a single sample in a study of T-cell memory formation after mild COVID-19. TCRdb recomputed calls from the 5' RACE reads with MiXCR, one row per CDR3 protein. The data show fewer than 550,000 distinct CDR3 sequences, over 15% seen once. The sample comprised PBMCs or a T cell subset sorted from them (not recorded which). The source is an adult woman who had mild COVID-19 (a few samples of this study predate the infection). Cell type and time point are not known.

This clonotype was detected only a few times. The genes are TRBV4-3 and TRBJ2-4; tentative D call: TRBD2 (7 bases). The CDR3 covers 17 residues. V was pared by 0 bases and J by 3 bases, with 15 bases between. Germline V CDR1 and CDR2: LGHNA, YSLEER. The CDR3 nucleotides read TGCGCCAGCAGCCAAGATTACGAAGGGGGGGGCAAAAACATTCAGTACTTC. Protein sequence: CASSQDYEGGGKNIQYF.

There are a few counts of this clonotype. V is TRBV11-3 and J is TRBJ2-4; TRBD2 might be the D (5 bases). Trimming left V 0 bases short and J 0 bases short, with 15 bases between. The length of the CDR3 is 18 residues. Germline CDR1 reads SGHNT; CDR2 reads YENEEA. The CDR3 DNA sequence: TGTGCCAGCAGCTTAGACCTACGGGGTAGGATAGCCAAAAACATTCAGTACTTC. It specifies CASSLDLRGRIAKNIQYF. The full variable domain, rest sourced from reference TRBV11-3 and TRBJ2-4, is EAGVVQSPRYKIIEKKQPVAFWCNPISGHNTLYWYLQNLGQGPELLIRYENEEAVDDSQLPKDRFSAERLKGVDSTLKIQPAELGDSAVYLCASSLDLRGRIAKNIQYFGAGTRLSVL.

Only a few counts were recorded for this clonotype. The CDR3 sequence: CAISDRVSYNEQFF. The CDR3 bases are TGTGCCATCAGTGACAGGGTATCCTACAATGAGCAGTTCTTC. The V and J genes are TRBV10-3 and TRBJ2-1; possibly TRBD1 for D (5 bases). This CDR3 is built from 14 residues. Germline V gene sequence: CDR1 ENHRY, CDR2 SYGVKD. Trimming cost V 3 bases and J 1 base, with 7 bases left between them.

V is TRBV2 and J is TRBJ2-7, with 7 positions matching TRBD1. The CDR3 has 15 amino acids. J was trimmed by 3 bases and V by 8 bases; bases with no gene match: 13. Germline V gene lookup returns CDR1 SNHLY and CDR2 FYNNEI. CDR3 sequence reads: CASRIKTGYNYEQYF. CDR3 coding DNA: TGTGCCAGCCGGATTAAGACAGGGTACAACTACGAGCAGTACTTC. The full variable domain, with the rest looked up from reference TRBV2 and TRBJ2-7, is EPEVTQTPSHQVTQMGQEVILRCVPISNHLYFYWYRQILGQKVEFLVSFYNNEISEKSEIFDDQFSVERPDGSNFTLKIRSTKLEDSAMYFCASRIKTGYNYEQYFGPGTRLTVT.

The chain recombines TRBV21-1 with TRBJ2-7; the D call TRBD2 from the table was never checked on the DNA. TRBV21-1 has pseudogene status. The CDR3 covers 14 residues. Here the CDR3 reads CASSKNREREGQYF. The CDR3 DNA is TGTGCCAGCAGCAAAAACCGTGAGCGGGAGGGCCAGTACTTC.